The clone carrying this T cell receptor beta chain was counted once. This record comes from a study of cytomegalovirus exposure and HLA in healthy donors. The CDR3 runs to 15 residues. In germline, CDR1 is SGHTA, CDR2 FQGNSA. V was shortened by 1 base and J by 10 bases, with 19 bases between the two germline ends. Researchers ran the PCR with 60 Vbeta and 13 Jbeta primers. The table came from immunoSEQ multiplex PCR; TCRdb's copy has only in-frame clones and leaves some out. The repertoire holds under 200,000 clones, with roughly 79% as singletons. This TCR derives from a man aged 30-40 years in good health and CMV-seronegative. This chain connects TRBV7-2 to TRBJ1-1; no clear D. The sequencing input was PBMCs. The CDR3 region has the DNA TGTGCCAGCAGCTTAGTAGCTTCGGAGGGAGGCGCAGCTTTCTTT. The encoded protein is CASSLVASEGGAAFF.